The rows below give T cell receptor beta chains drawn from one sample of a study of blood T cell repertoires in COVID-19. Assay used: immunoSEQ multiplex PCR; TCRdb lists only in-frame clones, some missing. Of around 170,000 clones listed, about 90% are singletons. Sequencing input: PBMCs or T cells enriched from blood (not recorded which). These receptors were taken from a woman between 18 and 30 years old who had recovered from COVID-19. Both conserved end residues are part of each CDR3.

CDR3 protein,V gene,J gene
CSVEVGGPGGYTF,TRBV29-1,TRBJ1-2
CASSRDRVNGYTF,TRBV5-4,TRBJ1-2
CASSLKREATYEQYF,TRBV2,TRBJ2-7
CASSLDRPGQGLGPEYF,TRBV11-2,TRBJ2-4
CASSPGIRGGGQPQHF,TRBV28,TRBJ1-5
CASSIGGQDYNEQFF,TRBV19,TRBJ2-1
CASSPDNNEQFF,TRBV11-3,TRBJ2-1
CASSRWLRTSGGGTYEQYF,TRBV27,TRBJ2-7
CASGTRPRSPLHF,TRBV7-2,TRBJ1-6
CASSLNRGGVGAFF,TRBV7-8,TRBJ1-1
CASSLGTGSDKEYYTF,TRBV5-1,TRBJ1-2
CASSEAGLAGYEQYF,TRBV2,TRBJ2-7
CASGQGNQPQHF,TRBV6-5,TRBJ1-5
CASSGTVGTEAFF,TRBV6-4,TRBJ1-1
CASSPFGQGVLNTEAFF,TRBV5-6,TRBJ1-1
CASSAGLGETQYF,TRBV19,TRBJ2-5
CASSRDRAHDYEQYF,TRBV25-1,TRBJ2-7
CASSITSTGNRGYTF,TRBV19,TRBJ1-2
CASSFRDRTSNQPQHF,TRBV6-2/TRBV6-3,TRBJ1-5
CASSATGGNTEAFF,TRBV7-3,TRBJ1-1
CAISESWGSGSNQPQHF,TRBV10-3,TRBJ1-5
CASSEYPPLLAGGLHGEQYF,TRBV6-1,TRBJ2-7
CASRYRSGTGRIYGYTF,TRBV2,TRBJ1-2
CASSYVRNTEAFF,TRBV5-6,TRBJ1-1
CASTWGQIYNSPLHF,TRBV28,TRBJ1-6
CASSQLTSGGYEQYF,TRBV7-2,TRBJ2-7